The 6 T cell receptor beta chains reported below all come from one sample, sequenced in a study of blood T cells in healthy people across ages. Primers used in a second PCR of roughly 7 to 12 cycles were a sample-barcoded 5' primer and a J-beta primer mix. MiXCR was run by TCRdb on the 5' RACE reads, yielding one entry per CDR3 protein. Of 550,000 to 650,000 distinct CDR3 sequences in the sample, 27% were seen once. These same data were also listed under a study on T cells of mothers and their children.

The sample comprised blood. These receptors came from a boy younger than 10 in good health.

The chain joins TRBV5-1 to TRBJ2-3; 12 nucleotides align to TRBD2. CDR1 is SGHRS and CDR2 is YFSETQ in the germline V gene. CDR3 size: 17 residues. V lost 4 bases to trimming and J lost 2 bases; unmatched junction nucleotides: 8. The CDR3 sequence: CASSEELAGGNTDTQYF. CDR3 in DNA: TGCGCCAGCAGCGAGGAACTAGCGGGGGGAAACACAGATACGCAGTATTTT.

The chain recombines TRBV24-1 with TRBJ1-2; 9 nucleotides align to TRBD1. With V trimmed by 5 bases and J by 8 bases, 14 bases remained unmatched. Germline V gives CDR1 KGHDR, CDR2 SFDVKD. The CDR3 runs to 16 residues. The CDR3 spells CATSVGGGDRVGGYTF. The DNA for the CDR3 is TGTGCCACCAGTGTGGGGGGAGGGGACAGGGTAGGCGGCTACACCTTC.

This chain connects TRBV5-1 to TRBJ1-1; maybe TRBD1 (6 bases). This CDR3 contains 14 residues. CDR1 and CDR2 from the germline V gene are SGHRS and YFSETQ. V dropped 0 bases and J dropped 5 bases, with 11 bases sitting between them. This CDR3 reads CASSLDRVGTEAFF. The CDR3 DNA follows: TGCGCCAGCAGCTTGGACAGGGTGGGGACTGAAGCTTTCTTT.

This sequence joins TRBV6-5 and TRBJ1-2; 8 bases fit TRBD1. Germline V gene data show CDR1 as MNHEY and CDR2 as SVGAGI. CDR3 length: 15 amino acids. V lost 0 bases to trimming and J lost 6 bases; unmatched junction nucleotides: 6. Here the CDR3 DNA reads TGTGCCAGCAGTTACTCGATGGACAGGGTGAATGGCTACACCTTC. It specifies CASSYSMDRVNGYTF.

This clonotype was detected many times. The chain couples TRBV5-1 to TRBJ2-5; the D is unclear. Germline CDR1 and CDR2: SGHRS and YFSETQ. V lost 2 bases and J 3 bases, leaving 8 bases between the germline ends. This CDR3 contains 13 residues. CDR3 sequence reads: CASSFGGEETQYF. For the CDR3, the DNA is TGCGCCAGCAGCTTCGGCGGAGAAGAGACCCAGTACTTC. Full variable domain (remainder filled in from reference TRBV5-1 and TRBJ2-5): KAGVTQTPRYLIKTRGQQVTLSCSPISGHRSVSWYQQTPGQGLQFLFEYFSETQRNKGNFPGRFSGRQFSNSRSEMNVSTLELGDSALYLCASSFGGEETQYFGPGTRLLVL.

This clonotype was seen a handful of times. The CDR3 DNA follows: TGTGCCAGCAGCGTAGGGGGGGCTTTGAACACTGAAGCTTTCTTT. This sequence encodes CASSVGGALNTEAFF. This chain connects TRBV9 to TRBJ1-1; possible D gene TRBD1, 6 bases. The germline CDR1 and CDR2 sequences are SGDLS and YYNGEE. V was cut by 0 bases and J by 0 bases, with 9 bases left in between. The CDR3 runs 15 residues.